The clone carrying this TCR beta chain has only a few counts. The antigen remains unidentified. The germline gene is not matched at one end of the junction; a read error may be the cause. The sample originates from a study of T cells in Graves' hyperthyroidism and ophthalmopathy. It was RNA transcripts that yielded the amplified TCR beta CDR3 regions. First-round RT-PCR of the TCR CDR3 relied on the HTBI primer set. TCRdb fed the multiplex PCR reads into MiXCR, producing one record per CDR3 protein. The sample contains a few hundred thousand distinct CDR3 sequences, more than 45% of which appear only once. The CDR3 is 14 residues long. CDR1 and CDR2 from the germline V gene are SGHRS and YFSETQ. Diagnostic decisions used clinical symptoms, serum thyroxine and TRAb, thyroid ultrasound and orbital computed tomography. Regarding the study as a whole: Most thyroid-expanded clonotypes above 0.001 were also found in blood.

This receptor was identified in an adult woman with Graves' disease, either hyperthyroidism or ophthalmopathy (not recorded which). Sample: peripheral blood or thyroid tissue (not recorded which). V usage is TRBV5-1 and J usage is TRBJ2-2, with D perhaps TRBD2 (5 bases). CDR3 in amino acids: CASSLARKTGELLF. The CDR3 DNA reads TGCGCCAGCAGCTTGGCCAGGAAAACCGGGGAGCTGCTTTTT.